The 14 T cell receptor beta chains given below trace back to one sample, sequenced in a study of T cells in Graves' hyperthyroidism and ophthalmopathy. TCR beta CDR3 sequences were amplified from RNA transcripts. First-round RT-PCR targeting the TCR CDR3 was performed with the HTBI primer set. TCRdb ran MiXCR on the multiplex PCR reads and lists one entry per CDR3 protein. The sample shows 650,000 to 800,000 distinct CDR3 sequences, 45% of them seen only once. The sequencing input was peripheral blood or thyroid tissue (not recorded which). These receptors originate from an adult man with Graves' disease, either hyperthyroidism or ophthalmopathy (not recorded which).

This clonotype has more than one count but fewer than ten. The V call is TRBV6-1, the J call TRBJ2-7, with TRBD1 identical over 8 bases. V was pared by 3 bases and J by 0 bases, with 4 bases of the junction left unmatched. This CDR3 region has 15 residues. Germline V gene data show CDR1 as MNHNS and CDR2 as SASEGT. The CDR3 region has the DNA TGTGCCAGCAGTGAGGGGACAGGCTTCTCCTACGAGCAGTACTTC. Encoded protein: CASSEGTGFSYEQYF.

This CDR3 reads CASSKTGDQPQYF. The CDR3 DNA is TGTGCCAGCAGCAAGACAGGTGATCAGCCCCAGTACTTC. The chain carries TRBV7-2 and TRBJ2-5; a possible D gene is TRBD1 (6 bases). Trimming left V 5 bases short and J 9 bases short, with 16 bases between. Germline CDR1 SGHTA, CDR2 FQGNSA. The CDR3 has 13 residues.

The CDR3, as DNA: TGTGCCACCAGTGAATGGCAGGGAGGCGAAAAACTGTTTTTT. This codes for CATSEWQGGEKLFF. The V and J genes are TRBV24-1 and TRBJ1-4, with a tentative D call TRBD1 (5 bases). Per germline, CDR1 KGHDR and CDR2 SFDVKD. The CDR3 runs 14 residues. Deletions cut 4 bases from V and 8 bases from J, with 13 bases between.

This clonotype was counted a single time. The chain recombines TRBV7-6 with TRBJ2-7; 7 bases align to TRBD1. The V segment lost 5 bases and the J segment 9 bases; nucleotides outside the gene matches: 7. CDR1 SGHVS and CDR2 FNYEAQ come from the germline V gene. This CDR3 is 12 amino acids long. Here the CDR3 DNA reads TGTGCCAGCAGCCAGGAAGGGGGCGTGCAGTACTTC. Amino acids: CASSQEGGVQYF. The variable domain in full, completed from reference TRBV7-6 and TRBJ2-7, reads GAGVSQSPRYKVTKRGQDVALRCDPISGHVSLYWYRQALGQGPEFLTYFNYEAQQDKSGLPNDRFSAERPEGSISTLTIQRTEQRDSAMYRCASSQEGGVQYFGPGTRLTVT.

The chain is built from TRBV2 and TRBJ1-5; D unclear. Germline CDR1 is SNHLY and CDR2 is FYNNEI. The CDR3 totals 12 residues. V was pared by 7 bases and J by 6 bases, with 10 bases between. The CDR3 here is CASTEEGQPQHF. CDR3 nucleotide sequence: TGTGCCAGCACGGAGGAGGGTCAGCCCCAGCATTTT.

V gene TRBV2 combines with J gene TRBJ2-3, with a tentative D call TRBD2 (5 bases). From germline, CDR1 is SNHLY and CDR2 FYNNEI. This CDR3 comprises 13 residues. The V end lost 4 bases, the J end lost 1 base, and 6 bases lay between the germline ends. The CDR3 DNA reads TGTGCCAGCAGTGCGGAGGGCACAGATACGCAGTATTTT. Amino acids: CASSAEGTDTQYF.

This clonotype appeared many times. The chain employs TRBV7-9 and TRBJ1-1; 8 nucleotides align to TRBD1. Germline V CDR1 and CDR2: SEHNR, FQNEAQ (reference sequence). CDR3 length: 14 amino acids. V was pared by 5 bases and J by 5 bases, with 7 bases of the junction left unmatched. CDR3 nucleotides: TGTGCCAGCAGCCTACAGGGGGGAAGTACTGAAGCTTTCTTT. Residues: CASSLQGGSTEAFF.

This clonotype was detected many times. The J gene is TRBJ1-1, the V gene TRBV7-2; 8 nucleotides line up with TRBD1. Germline V gene lookup returns CDR1 SGHTA and CDR2 FQGNSA. V trimming: 3 bases; J trimming: 3 bases; junction bases outside the gene matches: 6. The CDR3 spans 15 residues. In DNA form, the CDR3 reads TGTGCCAGCAGCTTGACAGGGGATGGGTACACTGAAGCTTTCTTT. Its translation is CASSLTGDGYTEAFF.

CDR3 protein: CASRSPSEGDGEQYF. The CDR3 DNA reads as TGTGCCAGCAGGTCCCCTAGCGAGGGGGACGGCGAGCAGTACTTC. The rearrangement joins TRBV7-9 to TRBJ2-7; D might be TRBD1 or TRBD2, each matching 6 bases. This CDR3 is built from 15 residues. From germline, CDR1 is SEHNR and CDR2 FQNEAQ (reference sequence). V was clipped by 6 bases and J by 6 bases, with 21 bases between them.

This clonotype occurred a few times. This chain uses TRBV7-9 with TRBJ1-1, with D unresolved. Trimming cost V 1 base and J 7 bases, with 7 bases left between them. There are 12 residues in the CDR3. Germline lookup yields CDR1 SEHNR and CDR2 FQNEAQ (reference sequence). CDR3 bases: TGTGCCAGCAGCTTAGGGCGGGTTGAAGCTTTCTTT. Its translation: CASSLGRVEAFF.

The chain has TRBV10-3 and TRBJ1-3; a possible D gene is TRBD1 (6 bases). The V gene's germline CDR1 is ENHRY and CDR2 SYGVKD. The CDR3 spans 12 residues. Trimming took off 6 bases at V and 9 bases at J, with 12 bases between the two ends. In nucleotides, the CDR3 is TGTGCCATCAGACAGGGTTCTAGCACCATATATTTT. Protein: CAIRQGSSTIYF.

This clonotype occurred a few times. V usage is TRBV9 and J usage is TRBJ1-1, with D hard to call. The CDR3 runs to 13 residues. In germline, CDR1 is SGDLS, CDR2 YYNGEE. Deletions cut 0 bases from V and 3 bases from J, with 6 bases between. In DNA form, the CDR3 reads TGTGCCAGCAGCGTAGGCTTGTACACTGAAGCTTTCTTT. Translation: CASSVGLYTEAFF.

Concerning this clonotype: An end of the junction does not agree with germline; a read error may underlie this. This chain joins TRBV29-1 and TRBJ1-1; D is uncertain. Looked up from germline, CDR1 is SQVTM and CDR2 is ANQGSEA. This CDR3 is built from 10 residues. The CDR3 here is CSLEGTEAFF. CDR3 DNA: TGCAGCCTTGAGGGCACTGAAGCTTTCTTT.

V gene TRBV25-1 combines with J gene TRBJ1-1; maybe TRBD1 (6 bases). CDR1 and CDR2 from the germline V gene are MGHDK and SYGVNS. V lost 5 bases, J lost 4 bases, and 17 bases lay in between. This CDR3 comprises 15 residues. CDR3 sequence: CASSNPGTWGTEAFF. CDR3 coding DNA: TGTGCCAGCAGTAACCCCGGGACATGGGGCACTGAAGCTTTCTTT.